The 32 T cell receptor beta chains below come from one sample, sequenced in a study of blood T cell repertoires in COVID-19. Some clones are missing from TCRdb's copy, which holds only in-frame ones; the method was immunoSEQ multiplex PCR. The data hold about 120,000 clones, with approximately 67% observed a single time. Sequenced: peripheral blood. These receptors all come from a woman aged 55-69 years with acute or convalescent COVID-19.

The gene calls are TRBV7-2 and TRBJ1-5, with D possibly being TRBD1 (6 bases). The CDR3 contains 15 residues. Germline V gene data show CDR1 as SGHTA and CDR2 as FQGNSA. Trimming removed 2 bases from V and 4 bases from J, with 12 bases in between. The CDR3 DNA reads TGTGCCAGCAGCTTAAATCGACAGGATAATCAGCCCCAGCATTTT. Its translation is CASSLNRQDNQPQHF. Combining the CDR3 with reference TRBV7-2 and TRBJ1-5 gives the whole variable domain GAGVSQSPSNKVTEKGKDVELRCDPISGHTALYWYRQSLGQGLEFLIYFQGNSAPDKSGLPSDRFSAERTGGSVSTLTIQRTQQEDSAVYLCASSLNRQDNQPQHFGDGTRLSIL.

CDR3 in amino acids: CASALPLIEQFF. The CDR3 DNA follows: TGTGCTAGTGCCCTACCGCTCATTGAGCAGTTCTTC. The chain has TRBV12-5 and TRBJ2-1; D not resolved. V gave up 7 bases and J gave up 9 bases, with 13 bases separating them. In germline, CDR1 is LGHNT, CDR2 FRNRAP. There are 12 residues in the CDR3. Full variable domain (remainder filled in from reference TRBV12-5 and TRBJ2-1): DARVTQTPRHKVTEMGQEVTMRCQPILGHNTVFWYRQTMMQGLELLAYFRNRAPLDDSGMPKDRFSAEMPDATLATLKIQPSEPRDSAVYFCASALPLIEQFFGPGTRLTVL.

The chain joins TRBV28 to TRBJ1-5; a possible D gene is TRBD1 (5 bases). Between the trimmed V and J ends, which lost 4 bases and 4 bases, there was a span of 14 bases. The CDR3 has 15 amino acids. Germline values: CDR1 MDHEN, CDR2 SYDVKM. The CDR3 sequence: CASSSPTGPNQPQHF. The CDR3 DNA sequence: TGTGCCAGCAGTTCCCCTACAGGACCTAATCAGCCCCAGCATTTT.

This clone was observed a few times. V gene TRBV5-1 combines with J gene TRBJ2-2; D may be TRBD2 (5 bases). V lost 4 bases to trimming and J lost 0 bases, with 10 bases between them. In germline, CDR1 is SGHRS, CDR2 YFSETQ. The CDR3 has 15 amino acids. CDR3 sequence: CASSGSRANTGELFF. The CDR3 nucleotides are TGCGCCAGCAGCGGGTCGAGGGCGAACACCGGGGAGCTGTTTTTT.

This chain joins TRBV19 and TRBJ1-2, with D unclear. This CDR3 contains 17 residues. V lost 3 bases and J lost 0, with 17 bases in between. Germline CDR1 reads LNHDA; CDR2 reads SQIVND (reference sequence). The CDR3 DNA is TGTGCCAGTAGTATCAGCGGGGTACTTCAAGCTAACTATGGCTACACCTTC. Protein product: CASSISGVLQANYGYTF. The whole variable domain, remainder taken from reference TRBV19 and TRBJ1-2, is DGGITQSPKYLFRKEGQNVTLSCEQNLNHDAMYWYRQDPGQGLRLIYYSQIVNDFQKGDIAEGYSVSREKKESFPLTVTSAQKNPTAFYLCASSISGVLQANYGYTFGSGTRLTVV.

The CDR3, as DNA: TGTGCCAGCAACCGGAAGTACACAGGACGCCAAGAGACCCAGTACTTC. It is translated as CASNRKYTGRQETQYF. The chain links TRBV27 to TRBJ2-5; TRBD1 is a possible D gene (5 bases). The V and J ends lost 7 bases and 1 base respectively, with 19 bases between them. Per germline, CDR1 MNHEY and CDR2 SMNVEV (reference sequence). CDR3 length equals 16 residues.

The gene calls are TRBV29-1 and TRBJ1-1; TRBD1 is a possible D gene (6 bases). Trimming stripped 2 bases from V and 2 bases from J, with 12 bases between. Germline V gives CDR1 SQVTM, CDR2 ANQGSEA. This CDR3 has 14 amino acids. Here the CDR3 DNA reads TGCAGCGTTGAAATGGGGGCTGAAAACACTGAAGCTTTCTTT. Amino acids: CSVEMGAENTEAFF.

The chain recombines TRBV2 with TRBJ1-1; D is possibly TRBD1 (6 bases). V was clipped by 6 bases and J by 1 base, with 15 bases between them. Germline values: CDR1 SNHLY, CDR2 FYNNEI. The CDR3 runs 15 residues. The CDR3: CASSSSDRRNTEAFF. The DNA for the CDR3 is TGTGCCAGCAGCTCAAGCGACAGGAGGAACACTGAAGCTTTCTTT.

The chain couples TRBV6-5 to TRBJ1-4, with D possibly being TRBD1 (5 bases). This CDR3 region has 13 residues. Germline CDR1 reads MNHEY; CDR2 reads SVGAGI. V lost 10 bases and J lost 1, with 10 bases in between. The CDR3 DNA is TGTGCCATTTCGCAGGGAACTAATGAAAAACTGTTTTTT. Translated, it gives CAISQGTNEKLFF.

This clone was observed a handful of times. The V and J genes are TRBV19 and TRBJ1-5, with a weak D call TRBD1 (6 bases). CDR3 length: 15 residues. In germline, CDR1 is LNHDA, CDR2 SQIVND (reference sequence). Trimming took off 7 bases at V and 1 base at J, with 14 bases between the two ends. CDR3 in amino acids: CASILQGSSNQPQHF. DNA of the CDR3: TGTGCCAGTATCTTACAGGGTTCGAGCAATCAGCCCCAGCATTTT.

The chain recombines TRBV15 with TRBJ2-7, with a tentative D call TRBD2 (6 bases). CDR1 and CDR2 (germline): LNHNV, YYDKDF (reference sequence). The length of the CDR3 is 11 residues. Trimming cost V 8 bases and J 3 bases, with 8 bases left between them. This chain's CDR3 is CATGRGYEQYF. The CDR3 DNA reads TGTGCCACCGGGCGGGGCTACGAGCAGTACTTC. Filled out from reference TRBV15 and TRBJ2-7, the complete variable domain reads DAMVIQNPRYQVTQFGKPVTLSCSQTLNHNVMYWYQQKSSQAPKLLFHYYDKDFNNEADTPDNFQSRRPNTSFCFLDIRSPGLGDTAMYLCATGRGYEQYFGPGTRLTVT.

The CDR3 is CASSHNRYYGYTF. In DNA, the CDR3 is TGTGCCAGCAGCCACAACAGGTACTATGGCTACACCTTC. The chain joins TRBV6-5 to TRBJ1-2; D possibly corresponds to TRBD1 (5 bases). Germline V gene sequence: CDR1 MNHEY, CDR2 SVGAGI. V lost 6 bases and J 3 bases, leaving 11 bases between the germline ends. CDR3 length: 13 amino acids.

The chain employs TRBV2 and TRBJ1-2, with TRBD1 matching over 7 bases. The CDR3 is 14 amino acids. Germline V gene data show CDR1 as SNHLY and CDR2 as FYNNEI. Trimming cost V 2 bases and J 0 bases; bases outside gene matches: 0. The CDR3 DNA reads as TGTGCCAGCAGTGAAAGGGGGCCTAACTATGGCTACACCTTC. It is translated as CASSERGPNYGYTF.

V and J are TRBV6-6 and TRBJ1-4, with a weak D call TRBD1 (6 bases). This CDR3 region has 14 residues. V lost 5 bases to trimming and J lost 5 bases, with 12 bases between them. Germline CDR1 is MNHNY and CDR2 is SVGAGI (reference sequence). The CDR3 is CASSRQVSNEKLFF. The CDR3, as DNA: TGTGCCAGCAGTCGACAGGTTTCCAATGAAAAACTGTTTTTT.

The chain joins TRBV27 to TRBJ1-2, with D uncertain. The germline CDR1 and CDR2 sequences are MNHEY and SMNVEV (reference sequence). The CDR3 runs to 13 residues. V dropped 3 bases and J dropped 8 bases, with 13 bases sitting between them. This CDR3 reads CASSFSGAGGYTF. CDR3 sequence (DNA): TGTGCCAGCAGTTTTTCAGGCGCCGGCGGCTACACCTTC.

The chain recombines TRBV5-1 with TRBJ2-7; D might be TRBD1 (6 bases). CDR3 length equals 14 residues. Looked up from germline, CDR1 is SGHRS and CDR2 is YFSETQ. With 4 bases removed from V and 5 bases from J, the gap between germline ends came to 16 bases. The CDR3, as DNA: TGCGCCAGCAGCATCACAGGGTCGGTCCACGAGCAGTACTTC. Translating it yields CASSITGSVHEQYF.

The V gene is TRBV28, the J gene TRBJ1-2; TRBD1 matches 8 bases. This CDR3 is built from 14 residues. V was clipped by 4 bases and J by 5 bases; unmatched bases: 6. Germline values: CDR1 MDHEN, CDR2 SYDVKM. The CDR3, as DNA: TGTGCCAGCAGTTCTGGACAGGGATCATATGGCTACACCTTC. Residues: CASSSGQGSYGYTF.

This chain links TRBV5-4 with TRBJ1-5, with a weak D call TRBD1 (5 bases). The CDR3 contains 14 residues. Germline CDR1 reads SGHNT; CDR2 reads YYREEE (reference sequence). The V gene lost 4 bases and the J gene lost 4 bases, with 12 bases spanning the gap. CDR3 amino acids: CASSRYGGNQPQHF. DNA of the CDR3: TGTGCCAGCAGCCGGTATGGGGGGAATCAGCCCCAGCATTTT. Combining the CDR3 with reference TRBV5-4 and TRBJ1-5 gives the whole variable domain ETGVTQSPTHLIKTRGQQVTLRCSSQSGHNTVSWYQQALGQGPQFIFQYYREEENGRGNFPPRFSGLQFPNYSSELNVNALELDDSALYLCASSRYGGNQPQHFGDGTRLSIL.

This clone occurred many times. The chain has TRBV6-6 and TRBJ2-2, with a tentative D call TRBD1 (5 bases). The CDR3 spans 14 residues. The germline V gene encodes CDR1 MNHNY and CDR2 SVGAGI (reference sequence). Between the trimmed V and J ends, which lost 4 bases and 5 bases, there was a span of 11 bases. Here the CDR3 DNA reads TGTGCCAGCAGTTGGAGCAGGGATACCGGGGAGCTGTTTTTT. This sequence encodes CASSWSRDTGELFF.

The CDR3: CATRARTVHEQYF. CDR3 DNA sequence: TGTGCCACCCGCGCCCGAACAGTCCACGAGCAGTACTTC. This sequence joins TRBV27 and TRBJ2-7; D is uncertain. V gave up 10 bases and J gave up 5 bases, with 18 bases separating them. This CDR3 has 13 residues. The germline CDR1 and CDR2 sequences are MNHEY and SMNVEV (reference sequence).

The chain couples TRBV10-2 to TRBJ2-7; D unclear. The V end lost 2 bases, the J end lost 3 bases, and 8 bases lay between the germline ends. Germline lookup yields CDR1 WSHSY and CDR2 SAAADI. This CDR3 has 13 amino acids. The CDR3 sequence is CASSEVGYYEQYF. The CDR3 DNA follows: TGCGCCAGCAGTGAGGTGGGCTACTACGAGCAGTACTTC.

The chain uses TRBV5-1 and TRBJ1-3, with 7 positions matching TRBD1. Trimming cost V 4 bases and J 0 bases; bases outside gene matches: 1. The CDR3 is 14 amino acids. Looked up from germline, CDR1 is SGHRS and CDR2 is YFSETQ. CDR3 nucleotides: TGCGCCAGCAGCGGGACAGACTCTGGAAACACCATATATTTT. This encodes CASSGTDSGNTIYF.

V usage is TRBV5-8 and J usage is TRBJ1-5; D might be TRBD1 (5 bases). V shed 0 bases and J shed 7 bases, with 8 bases lying between them. The CDR3 runs to 13 residues. The germline V gene has CDR1 SGHTS and CDR2 YDEGEE. This chain's CDR3 is CASSLVGGQPQHF. The CDR3 coding sequence is TGTGCCAGCAGCTTGGTTGGGGGGCAGCCCCAGCATTTT.

Only a few counts were recorded for this clone. V usage is TRBV6-6 and J usage is TRBJ1-5, with a tentative D call TRBD1 (5 bases). The germline V gene encodes CDR1 MNHNY and CDR2 SVGAGI (reference sequence). The length of the CDR3 is 12 residues. The chain's CDR3 is CATTESNQPQHF. Written as DNA, the CDR3 is TGTGCGACGACAGAAAGCAATCAGCCCCAGCATTTT.

The chain recombines TRBV12-3 or TRBV12-4 with TRBJ2-3; tentatively, D is TRBD1 (5 bases). V gave up 6 bases and J gave up 8 bases, with 15 bases separating them. The CDR3 extends over 13 amino acids. CDR3 nucleotides: TGTGCCAGCAGCCCTTCTCTAGGGGCTACGCAGTATTTT. Translating it yields CASSPSLGATQYF.

The chain recombines TRBV7-2 with TRBJ1-1; 10 nucleotides line up with TRBD1. Germline V lookup: CDR1 SGHTA, CDR2 FQGNSA. V trimming: 5 bases; J trimming: 8 bases; junction bases outside the gene matches: 14. This CDR3 spans 16 amino acids. Here the CDR3 DNA reads TGTGCCAGCAGCCCGCCGGGACAGGGGATACTGCACGAAGCTTTCTTT. Its protein is CASSPPGQGILHEAFF.

The chain combines TRBV5-1 with TRBJ1-1; TRBD1 matches 8 bases. The CDR3 is made up of 16 amino acids. CDR1 and CDR2 from the germline V gene are SGHRS and YFSETQ. V lost 4 bases to trimming and J lost 1 base; unmatched junction nucleotides: 9. The CDR3 coding sequence is TGCGCCAGCAGCCCTGGGACAGGTAGAACGAACACTGAAGCTTTCTTT. It yields the protein CASSPGTGRTNTEAFF.

The chain joins TRBV7-2 to TRBJ1-1, with 7 bases aligning to TRBD1. Germline V gene sequence: CDR1 SGHTA, CDR2 FQGNSA. Unmatched junction bases numbered 1, after V lost 3 bases and J lost 3 bases. This CDR3 contains 13 residues. This CDR3 reads CASSFDRDTEAFF. The CDR3 region has the DNA TGTGCCAGCAGCTTTGACAGGGACACTGAAGCTTTCTTT.

CDR3 sequence reads: CASSRTGQNTEAFF. For the CDR3, the DNA is TGTGCCAGCAGTAGGACAGGCCAGAACACTGAAGCTTTCTTT. The chain couples TRBV6-5 to TRBJ1-1; 7 nucleotides agree with TRBD1. There are 14 residues in the CDR3. Germline V lookup: CDR1 MNHEY, CDR2 SVGAGI. After removal of 5 bases from V and 1 base from J, the junction contained 4 bases not matched to a gene.

For the CDR3, the DNA is TGTGCCAGCAGCCACGGGGGTGGCACCGGGGAGCTGTTTTTT. Its protein product is CASSHGGGTGELFF. The chain is built from TRBV3-1 (or the pseudogene TRBV3-2) and TRBJ2-2; D perhaps matches TRBD2 (6 bases). The germline gives CDR1 LGHDT, CDR2 YNNKEL (reference sequence). V gave up 3 bases and J gave up 4 bases, with 9 bases separating them. The CDR3 consists of 14 residues.

This clone was detected once. This chain joins TRBV6-6 and TRBJ1-5; D is uncertain. Germline CDR1 reads MNHNY; CDR2 reads SVGAGI (reference sequence). V was trimmed by 4 bases and J by 7 bases, leaving 14 bases between them. The CDR3 sequence is 14 residues long. The CDR3 DNA is TGTGCCAGCAGTTCGACCGCGGAATGGCAGCCCCAGCATTTT. This codes for CASSSTAEWQPQHF.

This chain uses TRBV5-1 with TRBJ1-4; 9 nucleotides match TRBD1. V lost 3 bases to trimming and J lost 3 bases; unmatched junction nucleotides: 6. CDR1 and CDR2 (germline): SGHRS, YFSETQ. This CDR3 is built from 16 residues. CDR3 protein: CASSSGTGTPNEKLFF. DNA for the CDR3: TGCGCCAGCAGCTCCGGGACAGGGACCCCTAATGAAAAACTGTTTTTT.